This entry lists 4 T cell receptor beta chains sequenced from one sample in a study of blood T cell repertoires in COVID-19. Only in-frame clones appear in the TCRdb table, and some are missing; sequencing was by immunoSEQ multiplex PCR. The data contain 250,000 to 300,000 clones, approximately 88% of them singletons. Sequencing input: PBMCs or T cells enriched from blood (not recorded which). These receptors were taken from a woman aged 25 to 39 who had recovered from COVID-19.

The rearrangement links TRBV19 to TRBJ2-3; maybe TRBD2 (6 bases). V was shortened by 1 base and J by 8 bases, with 13 bases between the two germline ends. This CDR3 comprises 14 residues. Germline CDR1 and CDR2: LNHDA and SQIVND (reference sequence). The CDR3 region has the DNA TGTGCCAGTAGTATAGCGGGGGAGGTGGCTACGCAGTATTTT. As protein: CASSIAGEVATQYF.

The CDR3 region is CASSHGETGTAYTQYF. DNA of the CDR3: TGCGCCAGCAGCCATGGGGAGACAGGGACAGCCTATACGCAGTATTTT. This rearrangement joins TRBV4-3 to TRBJ2-3, with TRBD1 matching 7 bases. Germline CDR1 reads LGHNA; CDR2 reads YSLEER. This CDR3 has 16 amino acids. Trimming took 3 bases from V and 7 from J; bases not matched to a gene: 13.

J is TRBJ2-3 and V is TRBV19; D perhaps matches TRBD2 (6 bases). V was clipped by 3 bases and J by 2 bases, with 12 bases between them. This CDR3 is built from 15 residues. From germline, CDR1 is LNHDA and CDR2 SQIVND (reference sequence). The DNA for the CDR3 is TGTGCCAGTAGTATGTCGGGAGTAGACACAGATACGCAGTATTTT. It yields the protein CASSMSGVDTDTQYF.

The genes are TRBV27 and TRBJ2-5; D is perhaps TRBD1 (6 bases). Trimming removed 3 bases from V and 7 bases from J, with 12 bases in between. The CDR3 totals 13 residues. Germline lookup yields CDR1 MNHEY and CDR2 SMNVEV (reference sequence). This CDR3 reads CASSLGARRTQYF. DNA for the CDR3: TGTGCCAGCAGTTTGGGGGCCCGTCGGACCCAGTACTTC.